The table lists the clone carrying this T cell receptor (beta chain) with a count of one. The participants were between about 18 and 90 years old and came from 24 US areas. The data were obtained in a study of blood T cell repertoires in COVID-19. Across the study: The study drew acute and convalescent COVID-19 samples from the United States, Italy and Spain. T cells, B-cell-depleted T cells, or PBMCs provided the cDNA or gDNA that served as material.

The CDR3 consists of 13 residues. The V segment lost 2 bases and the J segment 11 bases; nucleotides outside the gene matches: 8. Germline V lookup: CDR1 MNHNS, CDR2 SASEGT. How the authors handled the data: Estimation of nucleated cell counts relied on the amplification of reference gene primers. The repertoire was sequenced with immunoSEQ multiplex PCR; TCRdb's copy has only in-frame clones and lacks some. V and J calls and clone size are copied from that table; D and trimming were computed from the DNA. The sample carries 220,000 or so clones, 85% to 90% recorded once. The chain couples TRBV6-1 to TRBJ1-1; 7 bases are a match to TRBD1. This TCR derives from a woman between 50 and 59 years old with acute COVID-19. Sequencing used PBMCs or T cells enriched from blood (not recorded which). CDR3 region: CASSESDRDKAFF. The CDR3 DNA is TGTGCCAGCAGTGAAAGCGACAGGGATAAGGCTTTCTTT.